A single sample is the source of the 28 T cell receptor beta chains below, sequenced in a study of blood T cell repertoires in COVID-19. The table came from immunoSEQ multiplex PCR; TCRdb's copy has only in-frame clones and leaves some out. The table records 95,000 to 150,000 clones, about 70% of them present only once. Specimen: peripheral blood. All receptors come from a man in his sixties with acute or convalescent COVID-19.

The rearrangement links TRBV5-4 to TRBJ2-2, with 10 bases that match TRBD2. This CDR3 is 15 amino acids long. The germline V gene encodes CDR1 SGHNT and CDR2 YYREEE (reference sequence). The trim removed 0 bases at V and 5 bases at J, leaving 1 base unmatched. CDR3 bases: TGTGCCAGCAGCTTGGAACTAGCGGGAACCGGGGAGCTGTTTTTT. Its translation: CASSLELAGTGELFF.

The CDR3 sequence: CASSPGTAHPRGTEAFF. CDR3 nucleotides: TGTGCCAGCAGCCCAGGGACAGCCCACCCCAGGGGGACTGAAGCTTTCTTT. J is TRBJ1-1 and V is TRBV7-2; 7 nucleotides line up with TRBD1. The ends lost 5 bases at V and 5 bases at J; junction bases unmatched: 17. The CDR3 contains 17 residues. In germline, CDR1 is SGHTA, CDR2 FQGNSA.

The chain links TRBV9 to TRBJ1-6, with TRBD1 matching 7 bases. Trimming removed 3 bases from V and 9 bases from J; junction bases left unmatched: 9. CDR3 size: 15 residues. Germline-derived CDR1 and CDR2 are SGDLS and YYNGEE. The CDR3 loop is CASSGETGWGSPLHF. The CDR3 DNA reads TGTGCCAGCAGCGGAGAGACAGGGTGGGGTTCACCCCTCCACTTT.

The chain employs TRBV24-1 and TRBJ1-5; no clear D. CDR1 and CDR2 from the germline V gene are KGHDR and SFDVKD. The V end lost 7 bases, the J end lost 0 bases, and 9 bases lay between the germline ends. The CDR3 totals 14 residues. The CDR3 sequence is CATRGPHSNQPQHF. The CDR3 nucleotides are TGTGCCACCAGGGGCCCCCATAGCAATCAGCCCCAGCATTTT.

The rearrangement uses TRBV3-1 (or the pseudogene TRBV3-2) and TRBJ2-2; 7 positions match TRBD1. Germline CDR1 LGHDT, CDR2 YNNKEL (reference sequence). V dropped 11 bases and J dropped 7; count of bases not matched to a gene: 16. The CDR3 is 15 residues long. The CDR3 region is CAPTQNTTGFGELFF. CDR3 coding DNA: TGTGCCCCCACCCAAAACACGACAGGGTTCGGGGAGCTGTTTTTT.

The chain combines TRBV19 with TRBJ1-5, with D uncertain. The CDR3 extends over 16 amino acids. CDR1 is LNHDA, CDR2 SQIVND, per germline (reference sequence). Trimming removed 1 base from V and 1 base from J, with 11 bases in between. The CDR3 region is CASSIGGPRSNQPQHF. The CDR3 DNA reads TGTGCCAGTAGTATAGGAGGCCCACGGAGCAATCAGCCCCAGCATTTT.

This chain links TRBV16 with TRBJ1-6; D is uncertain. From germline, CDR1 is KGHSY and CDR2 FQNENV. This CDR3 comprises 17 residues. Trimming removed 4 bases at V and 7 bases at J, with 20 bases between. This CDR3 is CASSRAAGGRGNSPLHF. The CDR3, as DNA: TGTGCCAGCAGCCGGGCGGCGGGAGGTCGAGGCAATTCACCCCTCCACTTT.

Here the CDR3 reads CASSWGSGSKYNEQFF. The CDR3 DNA sequence: TGTGCCAGCAGCTGGGGTAGCGGGAGTAAATACAATGAGCAGTTCTTC. This chain links TRBV5-8 with TRBJ2-1; 9 nucleotides agree with TRBD2. Germline CDR1 SGHTS, CDR2 YDEGEE. This CDR3 region has 16 residues. V was pared by 3 bases and J by 4 bases, with 8 bases of the junction left unmatched.

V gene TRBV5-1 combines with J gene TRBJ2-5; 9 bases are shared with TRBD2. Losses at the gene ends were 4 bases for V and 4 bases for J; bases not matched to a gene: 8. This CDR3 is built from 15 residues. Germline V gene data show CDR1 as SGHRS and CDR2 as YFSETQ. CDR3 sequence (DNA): TGCGCCAGCAGCGAAGGAGCGGGAGGACTAGAGACCCAGTACTTC. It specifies CASSEGAGGLETQYF.

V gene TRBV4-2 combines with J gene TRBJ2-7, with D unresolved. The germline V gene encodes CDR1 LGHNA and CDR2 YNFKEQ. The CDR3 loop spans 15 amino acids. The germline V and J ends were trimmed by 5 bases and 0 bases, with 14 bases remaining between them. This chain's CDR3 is CASSLSEEISYEQYF. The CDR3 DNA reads TGTGCCAGCAGCTTAAGCGAGGAAATCTCCTACGAGCAGTACTTC.

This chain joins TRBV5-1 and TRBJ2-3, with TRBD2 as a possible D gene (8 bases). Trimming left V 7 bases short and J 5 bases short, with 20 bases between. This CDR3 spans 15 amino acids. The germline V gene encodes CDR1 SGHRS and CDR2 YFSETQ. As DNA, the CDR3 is TGCGCCAGCTTGGGGACAGCGGGGGTTGGAGATACGCAGTATTTT. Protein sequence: CASLGTAGVGDTQYF.

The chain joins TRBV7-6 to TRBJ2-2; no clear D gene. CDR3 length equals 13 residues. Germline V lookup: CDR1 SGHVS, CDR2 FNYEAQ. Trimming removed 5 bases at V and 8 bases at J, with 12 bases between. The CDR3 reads CASSPGPPGELFF. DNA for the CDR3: TGTGCCAGCAGCCCAGGCCCTCCGGGGGAGCTGTTTTTT.

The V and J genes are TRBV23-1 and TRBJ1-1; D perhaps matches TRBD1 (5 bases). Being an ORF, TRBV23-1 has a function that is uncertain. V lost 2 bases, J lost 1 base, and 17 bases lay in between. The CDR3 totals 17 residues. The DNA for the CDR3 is TGCGCCAGCAGTCAAAAAAGGGTCCGGGGGGGGAACACTGAAGCTTTCTTT. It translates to CASSQKRVRGGNTEAFF.

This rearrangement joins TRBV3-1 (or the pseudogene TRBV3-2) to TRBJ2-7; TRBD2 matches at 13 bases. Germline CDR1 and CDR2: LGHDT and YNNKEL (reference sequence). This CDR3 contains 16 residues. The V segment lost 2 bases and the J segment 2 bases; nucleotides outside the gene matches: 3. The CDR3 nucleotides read TGTGCCAGCAGCCAATCACTAGCGGGAGGGCCCTACGAGCAGTACTTC. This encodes CASSQSLAGGPYEQYF.

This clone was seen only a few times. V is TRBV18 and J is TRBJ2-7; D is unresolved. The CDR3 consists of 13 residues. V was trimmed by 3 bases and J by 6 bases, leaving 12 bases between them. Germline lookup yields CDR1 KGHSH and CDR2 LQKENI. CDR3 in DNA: TGTGCCAGCTCACCTCCGGTTTCGGGCGAGCAGTACTTC. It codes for CASSPPVSGEQYF.

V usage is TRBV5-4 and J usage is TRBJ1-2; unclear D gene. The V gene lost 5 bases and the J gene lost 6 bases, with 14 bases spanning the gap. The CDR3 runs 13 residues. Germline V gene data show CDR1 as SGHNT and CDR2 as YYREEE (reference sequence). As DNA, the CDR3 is TGTGCCAGCAGGTACCCTGGAGGCCATGGCTACACCTTC. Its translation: CASRYPGGHGYTF.

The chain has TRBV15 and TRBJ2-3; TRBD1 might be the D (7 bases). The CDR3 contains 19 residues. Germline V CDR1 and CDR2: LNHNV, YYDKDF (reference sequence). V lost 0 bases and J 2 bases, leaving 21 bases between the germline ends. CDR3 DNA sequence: TGTGCCACCAGCAGAGATCTTCCGGGGCAGGGGGGAAACACAGATACGCAGTATTTT. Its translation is CATSRDLPGQGGNTDTQYF.

The CDR3 region has the DNA TGTGCCAGCAGTTTGGAGGGACCTTGGTATGGCTACACCTTC. Its translation: CASSLEGPWYGYTF. The chain is built from TRBV28 and TRBJ1-2; D perhaps matches TRBD1 (5 bases). Germline V gives CDR1 MDHEN, CDR2 SYDVKM. This CDR3 has 14 amino acids. V dropped 3 bases and J dropped 5 bases, with 13 bases sitting between them.

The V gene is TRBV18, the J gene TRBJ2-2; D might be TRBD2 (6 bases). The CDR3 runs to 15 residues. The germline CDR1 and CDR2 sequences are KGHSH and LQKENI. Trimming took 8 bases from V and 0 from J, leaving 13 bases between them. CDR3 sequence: CASGSSASNTGELFF. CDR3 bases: TGTGCCAGCGGGTCTAGCGCCTCGAACACCGGGGAGCTGTTTTTT.

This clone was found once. The CDR3 coding sequence is TGTGCCAGCGAAAACAGGGGGGGGACTGAAGCTTTCTTT. Amino acid sequence: CASENRGGTEAFF. This chain connects TRBV25-1 to TRBJ1-1; 8 nucleotides line up with TRBD1. The CDR3 contains 13 residues. Germline-derived CDR1 and CDR2 are MGHDK and SYGVNS. The ends lost 8 bases at V and 5 bases at J; junction bases unmatched: 7.

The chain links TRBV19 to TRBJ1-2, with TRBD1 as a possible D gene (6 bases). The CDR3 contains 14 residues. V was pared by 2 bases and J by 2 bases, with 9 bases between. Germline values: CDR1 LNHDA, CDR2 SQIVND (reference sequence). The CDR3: CASSIQGRNYGYTF. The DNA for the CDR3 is TGTGCCAGTAGTATACAGGGGCGAAACTATGGCTACACCTTC.

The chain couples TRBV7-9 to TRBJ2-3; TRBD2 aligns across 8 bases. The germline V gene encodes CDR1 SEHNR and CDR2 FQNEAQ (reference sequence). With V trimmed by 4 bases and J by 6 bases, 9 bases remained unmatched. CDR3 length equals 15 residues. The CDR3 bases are TGTGCCAGCAGCTCTCGGGGACTAGTTGGGGATACGCAGTATTTT. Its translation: CASSSRGLVGDTQYF.

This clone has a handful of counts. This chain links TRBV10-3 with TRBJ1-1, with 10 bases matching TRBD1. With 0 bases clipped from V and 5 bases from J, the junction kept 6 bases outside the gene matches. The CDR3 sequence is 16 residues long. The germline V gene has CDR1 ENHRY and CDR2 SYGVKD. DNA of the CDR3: TGTGCCATCAGTGAGTCGACGGGGACAGGGGTAACTGAAGCTTTCTTT. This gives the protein CAISESTGTGVTEAFF.

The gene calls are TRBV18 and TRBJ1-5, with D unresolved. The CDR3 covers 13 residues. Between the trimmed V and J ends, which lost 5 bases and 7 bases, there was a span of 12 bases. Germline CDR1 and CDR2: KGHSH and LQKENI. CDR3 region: CASSAPSGQPQHF. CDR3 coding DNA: TGTGCCAGCTCAGCCCCATCGGGGCAGCCCCAGCATTTT.

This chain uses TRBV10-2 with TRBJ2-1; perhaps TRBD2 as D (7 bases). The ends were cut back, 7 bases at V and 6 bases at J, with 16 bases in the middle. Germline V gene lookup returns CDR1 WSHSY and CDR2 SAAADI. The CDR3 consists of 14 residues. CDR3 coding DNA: TGCGCCAGCATCAAGACCCGGGGGGCCAATGAGCAGTTCTTC. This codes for CASIKTRGANEQFF.

CDR3 bases: TGTGCCAGCAGCCTTGAAGCTTTCTTT. This encodes CASSLEAFF. The chain employs TRBV5-4 and TRBJ1-1; D is uncertain. CDR1 and CDR2 (germline): SGHNT, YYREEE (reference sequence). This CDR3 has 9 residues. The ends were cut back, 4 bases at V and 7 bases at J, with 2 bases in the middle.

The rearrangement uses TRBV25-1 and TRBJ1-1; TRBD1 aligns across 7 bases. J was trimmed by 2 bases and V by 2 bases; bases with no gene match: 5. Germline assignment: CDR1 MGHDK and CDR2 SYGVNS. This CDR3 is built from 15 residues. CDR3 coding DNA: TGTGCCAGCAGTGAACTGACAGGGCTCAACACTGAAGCTTTCTTT. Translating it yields CASSELTGLNTEAFF.

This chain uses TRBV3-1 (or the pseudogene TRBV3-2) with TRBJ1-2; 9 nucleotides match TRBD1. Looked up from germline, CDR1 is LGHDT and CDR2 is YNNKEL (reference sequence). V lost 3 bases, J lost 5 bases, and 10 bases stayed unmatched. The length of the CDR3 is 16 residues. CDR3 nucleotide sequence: TGTGCCAGCAGCCAGGCGGACAGGGGACCGGGTTATGGCTACACCTTC. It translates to CASSQADRGPGYGYTF.